This T cell receptor (beta chain) was recorded in a study of T cells in Graves' hyperthyroidism and ophthalmopathy (dated by TCRdb to between 2018 and 2020). Study-level background: To identify TCR V-J signatures that set the groups apart, the researchers used a discovery cohort of 90 to 100 patients, made up of 43 with Graves' ophthalmopathy and some 58 with stable Graves' hyperthyroidism. After sampling, hyperthyroidism patients received methimazole starting at 30 mg daily, and ophthalmopathy patients received high-dose intravenous methylprednisolone. In about 6 Graves' hyperthyroidism patients, the study also compared T-cell repertoires from thyroid tissue with T-cell repertoires from blood. Prospective prediction of ophthalmopathy was tested in an independent validation cohort of 18 to 20 hyperthyroidism patients and 15 to 17 patients who later progressed to ophthalmopathy. According to the paper, TCR Vbeta CDR3 sequencing was carried out on approximately 140 peripheral blood samples, which came from around 43 ophthalmopathy, approximately 72 hyperthyroidism and about 17 progressor patients. The approximately 97 discovery patients were randomly divided into training and test sets at a 7:3 ratio. Points the paper makes about the study in general: No statistical method was used to fix the sample size in advance, and group allocation was not hidden from the investigators. In cross-validation, a model built on a 13 V-J signature told ophthalmopathy apart from stable hyperthyroidism with 85% to 90% sensitivity and approximately 84% specificity, and in testing the same model reached 80%/75%. Most expanded thyroid clonotypes (frequency above 0.001) were also detected in blood, a finding suggesting that blood repertoires may reflect thyroid immune responses. In validation, the model predicted progression to ophthalmopathy with around 71% sensitivity and less than 75% specificity, a median of roughly seven months before onset.

Exclusion was applied to patients with uncontrolled infections, other autoimmune diseases, pregnancy or lactation. Diagnoses were established on the basis of clinical symptoms, serum thyroxine and TRAb, thyroid ultrasound, and orbital computed tomography. Total RNA was extracted with Trizol reagent, and quality was checked on an Agilent 2100 Bioanalyzer. This clonotype came up many times. No antigen is known for it. No base qualities exist here, and no much larger clone lies one base off it. The CDR3 runs 13 residues from the cysteine to the phenylalanine. Only the CDR3 part of the read is kept: 39 bases, read in frame from the first base. V is reduced by 3 bases and J by 4 bases, leaving a spacing of 10 bases between them. Taken from the germline V gene (reference sequence), the CDR1 and CDR2 loops are SEHNR and FQNEAQ. The TCR beta CDR3 regions were amplified from the RNA transcripts. For the first round of RT-PCR on the TCR CDR3, the HTBI primer set was used together with the Qiagen OneStep RT-PCR kit. A second multiplex PCR round built the libraries, followed by size selection and purification. Sequencing of the libraries was done on an Illumina HiSeq2000 using paired-end 100 bp reads. In the source study's methods: Raw data were processed with SOAPnuke, discarding reads with adapters, uncalled bases, mean Phred below 15, or no exact constant-primer or identifier match. COPE v1.2.5 was used to merge high-quality paired reads, and clonotypes were defined as unique nucleotide sequences. MiTCR v1.1 was used to align clonotypes to the IMGT TRBV, TRBD and TRBJ reference segments. The analysis was restricted to V-J combinations with a frequency above 0.0001, which together covered over 99% of the repertoires. A TCS score was defined as the ratio of F50 (clonal expansion) to E x V (chaos), with BLOSUM62-based TCRdist applied between CDR3 peptides within each V-J. Welch's t-statistics and random forest reduced 500 to 550 V-J features to 13, which were used in a naive Bayes classifier (R e1071). The similarity between thyroid and blood repertoires was quantified using the Morisita-Horn index. The public reads were run again by TCRdb, first through fastp at Q25 and then through MiXCR, and only productive beta chains were kept. Each CDR3 protein appears once, grouped with its most common genes and DNA. The V and J calls were not made by the authors but by TCRdb's processing. This sample is represented by 450,000 to 700,000 distinct CDR3 sequences; roughly 50% of them were singletons. The top ten constitute roughly 19% of the sample.

This receptor was identified in an adult woman with Graves' disease, either hyperthyroidism or ophthalmopathy (not recorded which). The material sequenced was peripheral blood or thyroid tissue (not recorded which). The rearranged chain carries TRBV7-9 and TRBJ2-7, and perhaps TRBD1 as D gene, on 5 matching bases. The CDR3 sequence is CASSFTGRYEQYF. The DNA sequence is given as TGTGCCAGCAGCTTTACAGGTCGTTACGAGCAGTACTTC.